This record concerns one T cell receptor (beta chain) sequence. This CDR3 contains 16 residues. V was pared by 0 bases and J by 1 base, with 13 bases between. Germline V gene data show CDR1 as SGHRS and CDR2 as YFSETQ. Assay: immunoSEQ multiplex PCR; the TCRdb copy retains only in-frame clones and omits some. The sample lists around 12,000 clones, about half seen once, with 9.5% to 13% in the top ten. The data stem from a study of T cell clonotyping in hematopoietic cell transplantation. Specimen: peripheral blood mononuclear cells. This chain connects TRBV5-1 to TRBJ1-2; D unclear. The receptor's source is a man in his forties or fifties in good health. Some clones in this sample may be carry-over from other donors' samples. Here the CDR3 reads CASSLALGTHNYGYTF. The CDR3 bases are TGCGCCAGCAGCTTGGCCTTGGGTACCCATAACTATGGCTACACCTTC.